These 2 T cell receptor beta chains were all obtained from the same sample, sequenced in a study of blood T cell repertoires in COVID-19. Some clones are missing from TCRdb's copy, which holds only in-frame ones; the method was immunoSEQ multiplex PCR. The sample records more than 200,000 clones, approximately 90% being singletons. The sequencing input was PBMCs or T cells enriched from blood (not recorded which). These receptors all come from a young woman who had recovered from COVID-19.

This chain joins TRBV5-5 and TRBJ1-1; D unclear. The germline gives CDR1 SGHKS, CDR2 YYEKEE (reference sequence). Trimming took off 4 bases at V and 8 bases at J, with 15 bases between the two ends. CDR3 length: 13 residues. The CDR3 here is CASSPLTATEAFF. The CDR3 DNA reads as TGTGCCAGCAGCCCCCTGACTGCGACCGAAGCTTTCTTT.

The V gene is TRBV9, the J gene TRBJ1-1, with a weak D call TRBD1 (5 bases). The CDR3 spans 15 residues. Per germline, CDR1 SGDLS and CDR2 YYNGEE. Trimming stripped 0 bases from V and 5 bases from J, with 14 bases between. The CDR3 DNA follows: TGTGCCAGCAGCGTAGGAACAGGCCCGGAGACTGAAGCTTTCTTT. Its translation is CASSVGTGPETEAFF.